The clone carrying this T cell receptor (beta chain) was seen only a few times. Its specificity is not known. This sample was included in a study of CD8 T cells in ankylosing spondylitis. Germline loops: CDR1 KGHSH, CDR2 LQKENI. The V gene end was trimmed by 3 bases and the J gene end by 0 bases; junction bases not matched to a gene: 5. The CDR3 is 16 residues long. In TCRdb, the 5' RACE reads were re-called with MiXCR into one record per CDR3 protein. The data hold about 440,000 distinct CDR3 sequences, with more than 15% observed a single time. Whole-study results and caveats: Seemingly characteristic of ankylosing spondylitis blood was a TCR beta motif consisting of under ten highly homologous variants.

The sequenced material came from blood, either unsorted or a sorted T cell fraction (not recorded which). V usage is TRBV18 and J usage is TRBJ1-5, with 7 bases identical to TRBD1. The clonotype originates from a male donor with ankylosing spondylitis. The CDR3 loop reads CASSPGQRLSNQPQHF. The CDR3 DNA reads TGTGCCAGCTCACCGGGACAGAGACTTAGCAATCAGCCCCAGCATTTT.